The 11 T cell receptor beta chains presented below share a single source sample, sequenced in a study of CD8 T cells in ankylosing spondylitis. General observations from the study: Ankylosing spondylitis blood seemed to carry a telltale TCR beta motif made of several highly homologous variants.

TCRdb itself ran the 5' RACE reads through MiXCR, one entry per CDR3 protein. The sample consists of roughly 670,000 distinct CDR3 sequences, under 20% of them appearing once. The antigens of these receptors remain unknown. The source material was blood, either unsorted or a sorted T cell fraction (not recorded which). These receptors all stem from a male donor with ankylosing spondylitis.

This CDR3 is CASSVVAGGVDTQYF. For the CDR3, the DNA is TGTGCCAGCAGCGTAGTTGCAGGGGGGGTGGATACGCAGTATTTT. The V gene is TRBV9, the J gene TRBJ2-3; either TRBD1 or TRBD2 may fit D (7 bases each). V dropped 0 bases and J dropped 6 bases, with 14 bases sitting between them. Looked up from germline, CDR1 is SGDLS and CDR2 is YYNGEE. There are 15 residues in the CDR3.

This clonotype was counted between two and nine times. The genes are TRBV20-1 and TRBJ1-2; D gene unclear. Germline values: CDR1 DFQATT, CDR2 SNEGSKA (reference sequence). The CDR3 runs to 15 residues. V lost 6 bases and J 7 bases, leaving 24 bases between the germline ends. CDR3 sequence reads: CSATVLDGFLTGYTF. The CDR3 nucleotides are TGCAGTGCCACTGTTCTCGACGGGTTCTTGACTGGCTACACCTTC.

The V and J genes are TRBV5-1 and TRBJ2-4; 9 nucleotides agree with TRBD1. The CDR3 covers 16 residues. V lost 4 bases to trimming and J lost 0 bases; unmatched junction nucleotides: 5. The germline gives CDR1 SGHRS, CDR2 YFSETQ. CDR3 bases: TGCGCCAGCAGCAACGGGACAGGGCTAGCCAAAAACATTCAGTACTTC. Residues: CASSNGTGLAKNIQYF. The whole variable domain, remainder taken from reference TRBV5-1 and TRBJ2-4, is KAGVTQTPRYLIKTRGQQVTLSCSPISGHRSVSWYQQTPGQGLQFLFEYFSETQRNKGNFPGRFSGRQFSNSRSEMNVSTLELGDSALYLCASSNGTGLAKNIQYFGAGTRLSVL.

CDR3 DNA sequence: TGTGCCAGCAGGGCTCCGACACGGGAGCAGTACTTC. Its translation: CASRAPTREQYF. The chain uses TRBV6-5 and TRBJ2-7; D is uncertain. The V gene's germline CDR1 is MNHEY and CDR2 SVGAGI. V gave up 6 bases and J gave up 7 bases, with 13 bases separating them. The CDR3 covers 12 residues.

This clonotype was recorded many times. The rearrangement links TRBV20-1 to TRBJ1-1, with D unclear. V was clipped by 3 bases and J by 3 bases, with 11 bases between them. Germline V gives CDR1 DFQATT, CDR2 SNEGSKA (reference sequence). The CDR3 has 13 amino acids. The CDR3 bases are TGCAGTGCTAGTAAGGGAGGTTACACTGAAGCTTTCTTT. Amino acid sequence: CSASKGGYTEAFF.

This clonotype has only a few counts. The chain has TRBV18 and TRBJ2-3, with 9 bases matching TRBD2. The ends lost 4 bases at V and 8 bases at J; junction bases unmatched: 13. This CDR3 has 16 amino acids. Germline values: CDR1 KGHSH, CDR2 LQKENI. The CDR3 protein is CASSRRLAGSSGTQYF. DNA of the CDR3: TGTGCCAGCTCACGGAGGCTAGCGGGATCGTCGGGTACGCAGTATTTT.

The V gene is TRBV7-9, the J gene TRBJ1-1; D possibly corresponds to TRBD1 (6 bases). The CDR3 spans 13 residues. V lost 5 bases and J 8 bases, leaving 15 bases between the germline ends. Germline V CDR1 and CDR2: SEHNR, FQNEAQ (reference sequence). CDR3 sequence (DNA): TGTGCCAGCAGCCCAGAGGGGGGGCCCGAAGCTTTCTTT. The encoded protein is CASSPEGGPEAFF.

This clonotype was detected only a few times. This chain's CDR3 is CASSLKGGGEDTQYF. CDR3 nucleotides: TGTGCCAGCAGTTTAAAGGGCGGGGGGGAGGATACGCAGTATTTT. The chain is built from TRBV12-3 or TRBV12-4 and TRBJ2-3, with 9 bases identical to TRBD2. The CDR3 length is 15 residues. The ends lost 2 bases at V and 6 bases at J; junction bases unmatched: 6.

This clonotype was counted many times. This rearrangement joins TRBV29-1 to TRBJ1-1; the D gene is possibly TRBD1 (6 bases). CDR1 and CDR2 (germline): SQVTM, ANQGSEA. The CDR3 totals 13 residues. V lost 7 bases to trimming and J lost 2 bases, with 14 bases between them. The CDR3, as DNA: TGCAGCGACCTCAGGGGAGGAAACACTGAAGCTTTCTTT. It is translated as CSDLRGGNTEAFF. Using reference TRBV29-1 and TRBJ1-1 for the parts outside the CDR3, the full variable domain is SAVISQKPSRDICQRGTSLTIQCQVDSQVTMMFWYRQQPGQSLTLIATANQGSEATYESGFVIDKFPISRPNLTFSTLTVSNMSPEDSSIYLCSDLRGGNTEAFFGQGTRLTVV.

This clonotype came up a few times. V is TRBV12-3 or TRBV12-4 and J is TRBJ2-5; tentative D call: TRBD2 (5 bases). The CDR3 is 10 amino acids. With 5 bases removed from V and 9 bases from J, the gap between germline ends came to 7 bases. The CDR3 DNA is TGTGCCAGCAGTACTAGGGCCCAGTACTTC. This gives the protein CASSTRAQYF.

This clonotype was seen more than once but under ten times. The rearrangement joins TRBV10-3 to TRBJ2-3; 14 bases line up with TRBD2. J was trimmed by 2 bases and V by 4 bases; bases with no gene match: 8. The CDR3 has 18 amino acids. CDR1 is ENHRY and CDR2 is SYGVKD in the germline V gene. CDR3 sequence reads: CAISGGGLAGDNTDTQYF. The CDR3 DNA is TGTGCCATCAGTGGAGGGGGACTAGCGGGGGACAACACAGATACGCAGTATTTT.